This T cell receptor (beta chain) was found in a study of T cell repertoires in cytomegalovirus infection. For the study at large: The public TCR beta signatures pointed to both CMV infection and matching HLA type.

For this clonotype: What it binds is unknown.

Study conclusions and caveats: HLA-C-restricted TCR beta clonotypes specific for CMV led the ex vivo response.

This CDR3 has 14 residues. V gave up 6 bases and J gave up 6 bases; unmatched junction bases: 9. Each CDR3 protein is one row after TCRdb ran MiXCR on the reads. This table has approximately 910,000 distinct CDR3 sequences, more than 25% appearing once. The origin of this receptor is a human donor in good health (CMV status not recorded). Some clones in this sample may be carry-over from other donors' samples. The gene calls are TRBV12-3 or TRBV12-4 and TRBJ1-2; the match to TRBD1 covers 8 bases. The sample was cultured CD8+ T cells from PBMCs, taken from culture after CMV antigen stimulation. The CDR3 region has the DNA TGTGCCAGCAGAAACCTTGAGACAGGGGATGGCTACACCTTC. Translating it yields CASRNLETGDGYTF.